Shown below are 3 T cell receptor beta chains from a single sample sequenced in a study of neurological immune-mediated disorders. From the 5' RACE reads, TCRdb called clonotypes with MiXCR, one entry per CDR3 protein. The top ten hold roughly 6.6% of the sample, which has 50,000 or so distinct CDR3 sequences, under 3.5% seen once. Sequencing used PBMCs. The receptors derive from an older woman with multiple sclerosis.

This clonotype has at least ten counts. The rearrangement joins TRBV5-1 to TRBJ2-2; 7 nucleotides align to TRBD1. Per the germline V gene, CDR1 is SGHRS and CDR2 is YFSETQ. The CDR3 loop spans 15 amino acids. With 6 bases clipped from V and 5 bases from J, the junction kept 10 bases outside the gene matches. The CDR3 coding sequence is TGCGCCAGCACATACTGGAAGGGGGCTACCGGGGAGCTGTTTTTT. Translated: CASTYWKGATGELFF.

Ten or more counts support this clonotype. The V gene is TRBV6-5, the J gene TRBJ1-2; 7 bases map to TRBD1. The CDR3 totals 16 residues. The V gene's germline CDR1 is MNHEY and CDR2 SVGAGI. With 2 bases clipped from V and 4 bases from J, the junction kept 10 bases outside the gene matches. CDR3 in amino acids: CASSYLRTGGSYGYTF. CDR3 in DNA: TGTGCCAGCAGTTACCTTCGGACAGGCGGGTCCTATGGCTACACCTTC.

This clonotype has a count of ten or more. This chain's CDR3 is CASSLDLLYSGELFF. The CDR3 DNA reads TGTGCCAGCAGCTTAGATCTGCTGTACTCCGGGGAGCTGTTTTTT. The chain recombines TRBV11-2 with TRBJ2-2; unclear D gene. V gave up 0 bases and J gave up 6 bases, with 11 bases separating them. The CDR3 spans 15 residues. Germline V lookup: CDR1 SGHAT, CDR2 FQNNGV. Complete variable domain (other parts from reference TRBV11-2 and TRBJ2-2): EAGVAQSPRYKIIEKRQSVAFWCNPISGHATLYWYQQILGQGPKLLIQFQNNGVVDDSQLPKDRFSAERLKGVDSTLKIQPAKLEDSAVYLCASSLDLLYSGELFFGEGSRLTVL.